A selection of T cell receptor beta chains follows, all from one sample in a study of T cells after yellow fever vaccination. TCRdb analysed the 5' RACE reads with MiXCR anew, one entry per CDR3 protein. The sample holds 500,000 to 650,000 distinct CDR3 sequences, about 15% seen once. The sequencing used PBMCs, collected 5 to 6 days after the first yellow fever vaccination. These receptors were obtained from a man aged 18 to 35 who received the YFV17D yellow fever vaccine. Each CDR3 is given with its conserved first and last residue. The D gene is left open where the match is weak. Clone size is given for some rows only: seen once, a few or many times, or a class if the clone is expanded.

cdr3_length d_call j_call v_call clone_size cdr3_aa cdr3_nt
11 . TRBJ2-5 TRBV12-3/TRBV12-4 many CASTLGETQYF TGTGCCTCCACTCTCGGGGAGACCCAGTACTTC
17 TRBD1 TRBJ1-5 TRBV5-1 . CASSPSLRGTGNQPQHF TGCGCCAGCAGCCCCAGCCTCAGGGGGACAGGAAATCAGCCCCAGCATTTT
16 . TRBJ2-3 TRBV6-5 few CASSYSSGASTDTQYF TGTGCCAGCAGTTACTCGTCCGGGGCGAGCACAGATACGCAGTATTTT
14 TRBD2 TRBJ2-4 TRBV19 few CASSSGRRANIQYF TGTGCCAGTAGCTCCGGGAGGAGGGCAAACATTCAGTACTTC
17 TRBD2 TRBJ2-3 TRBV7-6 . CASSPLRDSGVRDTQYF TGTGCCAGCAGCCCCCTTCGAGACAGCGGGGTACGGGATACGCAGTATTTT
15 . TRBJ1-3 TRBV20-1 few CSARDGVVSGNTIYF TGCAGTGCTAGAGACGGGGTCGTCTCTGGAAACACCATATATTTT
13 . TRBJ2-3 TRBV7-2 many CASSRLITDTQYF TGTGCCAGCAGCCGTCTCATCACAGATACGCAGTATTTT
16 . TRBJ2-3 TRBV4-2 . CASSQDMAGFGDTQYF TGTGCCAGCAGCCAAGATATGGCGGGGTTTGGAGATACGCAGTATTTT
14 . TRBJ2-7 TRBV12-3/TRBV12-4 few CASSDRTISYEQYF TGTGCCAGCAGTGACCGGACTATTTCCTACGAGCAGTACTTC
17 TRBD2 TRBJ2-3 TRBV12-3/TRBV12-4 few CASSLPIAGGRTDTQYF TGTGCCAGCAGTTTACCGATCGCGGGGGGGCGTACAGATACGCAGTATTTT
14 . TRBJ1-2 TRBV15 . CATSRETTGYGYTF TGTGCCACCAGCAGAGAGACGACAGGCTATGGCTACACCTTC
13 . TRBJ1-2 TRBV20-1 few CSARGASGEGYTF TGCAGTGCTAGAGGAGCCTCAGGGGAAGGCTACACCTTC
16 TRBD1 TRBJ2-1 TRBV14 . CASSLGPGTGVNEQFF TGTGCCAGCAGCCTAGGGCCCGGGACAGGGGTCAATGAGCAGTTCTTC
16 . TRBJ1-5 TRBV4-2 few CASSQGAGELDQPQHF TGTGCCAGCAGCCAAGGGGCAGGGGAGCTAGATCAGCCCCAGCATTTT
15 . TRBJ2-1 TRBV7-3 many CASSLWARANNEQFF TGTGCCAGCAGCTTATGGGCGCGGGCTAACAATGAGCAGTTCTTC
15 . TRBJ2-1 TRBV28 . CASSLSGRDYNEQFF TGTGCCAGCAGTTTATCTGGCAGGGACTACAATGAGCAGTTCTTC
14 . TRBJ1-2 TRBV7-3 . CASSLSHLNYGYTF TGTGCCAGCAGCTTATCTCACCTCAACTATGGCTACACCTTC
15 . TRBJ1-2 TRBV28 few CASSPGGNSPYGYTF TGTGCCAGCAGCCCTGGGGGGAATTCCCCCTATGGCTACACCTTC
14 TRBD2 TRBJ2-5 TRBV29-1 few CSVVLAGGGETQYF TGCAGCGTTGTTTTAGCGGGGGGCGGAGAGACCCAGTACTTC
14 TRBD1 TRBJ1-5 TRBV28 few CASRGDRGNQPQHF TGTGCCAGCAGGGGGGACAGAGGGAATCAGCCCCAGCATTTT
14 . TRBJ2-5 TRBV10-2 . CASRQPHRAQTQYF TGCGCCAGCAGGCAACCCCACAGGGCACAGACCCAGTACTTC
16 . TRBJ1-4 TRBV4-3 many CASSQDARPTNEKLFF TGCGCCAGCAGCCAAGATGCGAGACCCACTAATGAAAAACTGTTTTTT
14 . TRBJ2-5 TRBV7-2 . CASSLRTRSETQYF TGTGCCAGCAGCTTAAGGACCCGATCGGAGACCCAGTACTTC
16 . TRBJ1-1 TRBV6-1 . CATLGLGGKGNTEAFF TGTGCCACCCTTGGGCTAGGGGGTAAGGGCAACACTGAAGCTTTCTTT
16 . TRBJ2-6 TRBV4-3 . CASSLERGTGANVLTF TGCGCCAGCAGCCTCGAGAGGGGAACTGGGGCCAACGTCCTGACTTTC
14 . TRBJ1-3 TRBV12-3/TRBV12-4 many CASSRRSSGNTIYF TGTGCCAGCAGCAGGAGGTCCTCTGGAAACACCATATATTTT
13 TRBD1 TRBJ1-1 TRBV10-3 . CAIKGQGAGEAFF TGTGCCATCAAAGGACAGGGGGCGGGTGAAGCTTTCTTT
17 TRBD1 TRBJ2-6 TRBV6-2/TRBV6-3 . CASSTRDRGRGANVLTF TGTGCCAGCAGTACCCGGGACAGGGGGAGAGGGGCCAACGTCCTGACTTTC
15 . TRBJ2-5 TRBV6-5 many CASSYLVGGGETQYF TGTGCCAGCAGTTACCTTGTAGGTGGAGGGGAGACCCAGTACTTC
13 . TRBJ1-6 TRBV19 few CAGRPDSRSPLHF TGTGCCGGACGCCCGGACAGTAGATCACCCCTCCACTTT
15 TRBD2 TRBJ2-1 TRBV20-1 few CSARHTSGGLNEQFF TGCAGTGCTAGGCATACTAGCGGGGGTCTCAATGAGCAGTTCTTC
14 . TRBJ1-1 TRBV6-2/TRBV6-3 . CASTRRGGFTEAFF TGTGCCAGCACCAGGCGGGGCGGATTCACTGAAGCTTTCTTT
11 . TRBJ2-5 TRBV5-1 . CASSTSVPKYF TGCGCCAGCAGCACCTCAGTGCCAAAGTACTTC
12 . TRBJ2-2 TRBV4-3 . CASSGESGELFF TGCGCCAGCAGTGGGGAATCCGGGGAGCTGTTTTTT
13 TRBD2 TRBJ2-5 TRBV6-1 few CASSPSRGGTQYF TGTGCCAGCAGTCCGAGCCGGGGGGGGACCCAGTACTTC
15 TRBD2 TRBJ2-1 TRBV5-5 . CASSASSGGIYEQFF TGTGCCAGCAGCGCGTCTAGCGGGGGTATCTATGAGCAGTTCTTC
15 . TRBJ2-3 TRBV4-3 . CASSQAMAMADTQYF TGCGCCAGCAGCCAAGCGATGGCAATGGCAGATACGCAGTATTTT
15 . TRBJ2-1 TRBV6-5 . CASSYRAVSYNEQFF TGTGCCAGCAGTTACAGAGCGGTCTCCTACAATGAGCAGTTCTTC
15 TRBD1 TRBJ2-7 TRBV7-2 few CASSLRGQGNYEQYF TGTGCCAGCAGCTTACGTGGACAGGGGAACTACGAGCAGTACTTC
14 TRBD1 TRBJ2-5 TRBV5-1 many CASSWTGDQETQYF TGCGCCAGCAGCTGGACAGGGGACCAAGAGACCCAGTACTTC
14 . TRBJ1-1 TRBV9 . CASSVTTENTEAFF TGTGCCAGCAGCGTAACTACAGAGAACACTGAAGCTTTCTTT
20 TRBD1 TRBJ2-3 TRBV20-1 . CSARGLRVDRGLLGTDTQYF TGCAGTGCTAGAGGCCTCCGGGTGGACAGGGGGCTGTTGGGCACAGATACGCAGTATTTT
13 . TRBJ2-1 TRBV7-9 . CASSPFDGSGQFF TGTGCCAGCAGCCCCTTTGACGGGTCCGGGCAGTTCTTC
16 TRBD2 TRBJ2-2 TRBV10-3 few CAISDASGTNTGELFF TGTGCCATCAGTGATGCTAGCGGAACGAACACCGGGGAGCTGTTTTTT
12 . TRBJ2-7 TRBV6-6 few CASSYQGFRQYF TGTGCCAGCAGTTACCAGGGATTCAGGCAGTACTTC
15 TRBD2 TRBJ2-1 TRBV7-3 . CASSSSSGGYNEQFF TGTGCCAGCAGCTCCTCTAGCGGGGGATACAATGAGCAGTTCTTC